One and the same sample provided the 8 T cell receptor beta chains below, sequenced in a study of cytomegalovirus exposure and HLA in healthy donors. Vbeta (60) and Jbeta (13) primers were used in the PCR. Sequencing was performed with immunoSEQ multiplex PCR; in TCRdb, only in-frame clones are kept and a portion is missing. The data contain about 160,000 clones, approximately 80% of them singletons. The specimen sequenced was PBMCs. These TCRs come from a young man in good health and CMV-seropositive.

J is TRBJ1-2 and V is TRBV11-2; TRBD1 agrees at 7 bases. The CDR3 has 14 residues. Germline-derived CDR1 and CDR2 are SGHAT and FQNNGV. V lost 1 base to trimming and J lost 6 bases; unmatched junction nucleotides: 5. CDR3 amino acids: CASSLAQGSDGYTF. DNA of the CDR3: TGTGCCAGCAGCTTAGCACAGGGGTCGGATGGCTACACCTTC.

The chain uses TRBV5-1 and TRBJ1-1; 7 bases match TRBD1. The CDR3 runs to 16 residues. Trimming removed 0 bases from V and 4 bases from J; junction bases left unmatched: 9. Germline CDR1 SGHRS, CDR2 YFSETQ. CDR3 loop: CASSLAPAGGTTEAFF. For the CDR3, the DNA is TGCGCCAGCAGCTTGGCTCCTGCAGGGGGAACCACTGAAGCTTTCTTT.

V and J are TRBV6-5 and TRBJ2-2; no definite D call. This CDR3 comprises 14 residues. Germline assignment: CDR1 MNHEY and CDR2 SVGAGI. Trimming took 0 bases from V and 7 from J, leaving 9 bases between them. DNA of the CDR3: TGTGCCAGCAGTTACTCGATTCAGATCGGGGAGCTGTTTTTT. Amino acid sequence: CASSYSIQIGELFF.

The chain joins TRBV5-1 to TRBJ2-5; D remains unclear. Germline CDR1 reads SGHRS; CDR2 reads YFSETQ. V was shortened by 3 bases and J by 1 base, with 13 bases between the two germline ends. The CDR3 loop spans 15 amino acids. The CDR3 is CASSYTDTSQETQYF. The CDR3 DNA sequence: TGCGCCAGCAGCTACACAGACACCTCCCAAGAGACCCAGTACTTC. The variable domain in full, with the rest retrieved from reference TRBV5-1 and TRBJ2-5, is KAGVTQTPRYLIKTRGQQVTLSCSPISGHRSVSWYQQTPGQGLQFLFEYFSETQRNKGNFPGRFSGRQFSNSRSEMNVSTLELGDSALYLCASSYTDTSQETQYFGPGTRLLVL.

This clone has a handful of counts. The rearrangement uses TRBV6-1 and TRBJ2-3; tentative D call: TRBD2 (5 bases). Germline V CDR1 and CDR2: MNHNS, SASEGT. The CDR3 contains 14 residues. Trimming removed 6 bases at V and 2 bases at J, with 12 bases between. This chain's CDR3 is CASREVRLTDTQYF. The DNA for the CDR3 is TGTGCCAGCAGGGAGGTCAGACTCACAGATACGCAGTATTTT.

This clone was seen a single time. The CDR3 nucleotides are TGCGCCAGCAGCTTGGCCCAGGGGGGCTCCAATGAGCAGTTCTTC. Its protein is CASSLAQGGSNEQFF. The chain is built from TRBV5-1 and TRBJ2-1, with D perhaps matching TRBD1 (7 bases). Germline V gives CDR1 SGHRS, CDR2 YFSETQ. This CDR3 is built from 15 residues. With 0 bases removed from V and 6 bases from J, the gap between germline ends came to 13 bases. Looking up the rest from reference TRBV5-1 and TRBJ2-1 gives the full variable domain: KAGVTQTPRYLIKTRGQQVTLSCSPISGHRSVSWYQQTPGQGLQFLFEYFSETQRNKGNFPGRFSGRQFSNSRSEMNVSTLELGDSALYLCASSLAQGGSNEQFFGPGTRLTVL.

V gene TRBV4-2 combines with J gene TRBJ2-3, with 11 positions matching TRBD2. V was clipped by 6 bases and J by 3 bases; unmatched bases: 11. Germline loops: CDR1 LGHNA, CDR2 YNFKEQ. CDR3 size: 17 residues. The CDR3 DNA reads TGTGCCAGCAGTCTGAACGGGGCTAGCGGGGGGACAGATACGCAGTATTTT. It specifies CASSLNGASGGTDTQYF.

This rearrangement joins TRBV7-3 to TRBJ2-3; a possible D gene is TRBD1 (6 bases). The germline V gene has CDR1 SGHTA and CDR2 FQGTGA. With 3 bases removed from V and 5 bases from J, the gap between germline ends came to 12 bases. This CDR3 region has 14 residues. The CDR3 DNA reads as TGTGCCAGCAGCTTTGGGGCAGGGGAAGATACGCAGTATTTT. Translation: CASSFGAGEDTQYF.